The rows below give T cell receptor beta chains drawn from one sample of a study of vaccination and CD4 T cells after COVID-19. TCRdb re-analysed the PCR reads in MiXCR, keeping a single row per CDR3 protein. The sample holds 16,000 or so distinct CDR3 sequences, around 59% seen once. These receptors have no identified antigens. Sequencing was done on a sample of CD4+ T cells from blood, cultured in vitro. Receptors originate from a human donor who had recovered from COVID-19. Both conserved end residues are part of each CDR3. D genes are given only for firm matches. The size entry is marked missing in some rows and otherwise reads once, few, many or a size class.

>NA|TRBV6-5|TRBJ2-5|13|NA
TGTGCCAGCAGTTACGACAACAGGGAGACCCAGTACTTC
CASSYDNRETQYF
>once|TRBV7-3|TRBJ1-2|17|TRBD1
TGTGCCAGCAGCCGAGGTGTAGGGACAGGGGCGATGGATGGCTACACCTTC
CASSRGVGTGAMDGYTF
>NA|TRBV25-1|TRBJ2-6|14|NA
TGTGCCAGCACAAGGGCTTCTGGGGCCAACGTCCTGACTTTC
CASTRASGANVLTF
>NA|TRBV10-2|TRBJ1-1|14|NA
TGCGCCAGCACCCCGGAACGGGGTGAGACTGAAGCTTTCTTT
CASTPERGETEAFF
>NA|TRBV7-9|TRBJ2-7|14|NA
TGTGCCAGCTCCAGACTATCGACCGGAGACGAGCAGTACTTC
CASSRLSTGDEQYF
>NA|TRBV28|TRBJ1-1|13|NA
TGTGCCAGCAGTTTCTGGAATAATGCTGAAGCTTTCTTT
CASSFWNNAEAFF
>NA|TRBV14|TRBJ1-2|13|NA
TGTGCCAGCAGCCAACACTTGGAGTTTGGCTACACCTTC
CASSQHLEFGYTF
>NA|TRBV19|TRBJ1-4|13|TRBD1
TGTGCCAGTAACATCGGACAGGGCGGAAAACTGTTTTTT
CASNIGQGGKLFF
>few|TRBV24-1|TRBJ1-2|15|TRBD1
TGTGCCACCAGTGATTATCCAGGGGGGCGTAATGGCTACACCTTC
CATSDYPGGRNGYTF
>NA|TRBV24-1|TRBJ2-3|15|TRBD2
TGTGCCACCAGTGATTTCGGGAGGAGGTCAGATACGCAGTATTTT
CATSDFGRRSDTQYF
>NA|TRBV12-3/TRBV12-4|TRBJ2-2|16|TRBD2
TGTGCCAGCAGTTTACCCGGACTAGCGGGGACGAGGGAGCTGTTTTTT
CASSLPGLAGTRELFF
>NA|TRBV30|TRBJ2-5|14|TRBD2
TGTGCCTGGGGGACTAGCGGGACAGGGGAGACCCAGTACTTC
CAWGTSGTGETQYF
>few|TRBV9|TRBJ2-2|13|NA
TGTGCCAGCGATAAAGGGAACACCGGGGAGCTGTTTTTT
CASDKGNTGELFF
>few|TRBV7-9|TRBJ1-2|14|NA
TGTGCCAGCAGCGGACGGGCGATGAACTATGGCTACACCTTC
CASSGRAMNYGYTF
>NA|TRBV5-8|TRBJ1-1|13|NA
TGTGCCAGCAGCTTGCAGGGTACCGCTGAAGCTTTCTTT
CASSLQGTAEAFF
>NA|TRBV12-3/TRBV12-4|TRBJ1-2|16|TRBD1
TGTGCCAGCAGTTTTCTAGAAAACAGGGGCCCCTATGGCTACACCTTC
CASSFLENRGPYGYTF
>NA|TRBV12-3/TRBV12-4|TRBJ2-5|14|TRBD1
TGTGCCAGCAGTTCACAGGGGGCTTTAGAGACCCAGTACTTC
CASSSQGALETQYF
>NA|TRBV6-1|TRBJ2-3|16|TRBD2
TGTGCCAGCAGGCTAATGACTAGCTCAAGCACAGATACGCAGTATTTT
CASRLMTSSSTDTQYF
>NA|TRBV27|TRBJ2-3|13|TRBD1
TGTGCCAGCAGTTCGGGACAGGGCACGACGCAGTATTTT
CASSSGQGTTQYF
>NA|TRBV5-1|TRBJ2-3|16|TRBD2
TGCGCCAGCAGCCCCGGGACTAGCGGGACCACAGATACGCAGTATTTT
CASSPGTSGTTDTQYF
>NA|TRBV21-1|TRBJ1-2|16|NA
TGTGCCAGCAGCAAGAATGGTGCGACAGCAAACTATGGCCACACCTTC
CASSKNGATANYGHTF
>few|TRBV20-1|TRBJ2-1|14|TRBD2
TGCAGTGTTAGGGGACTAGCGGGAGGGAATGAGCAGTTCTTC
CSVRGLAGGNEQFF
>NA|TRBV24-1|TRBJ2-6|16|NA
TGTGCCACCAGTGATCCCAGTCGGGCTGGGGCCAACGTCCTGACTTTC
CATSDPSRAGANVLTF
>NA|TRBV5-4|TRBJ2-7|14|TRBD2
TGTGCCAGCAGCGAACTAGCGGGAGACTACGAGCAGTACTTC
CASSELAGDYEQYF
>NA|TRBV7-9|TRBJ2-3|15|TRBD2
TGTGCCAGCAGCCCCGGGACTAGCGGCACAGATACGCAGTATTTT
CASSPGTSGTDTQYF
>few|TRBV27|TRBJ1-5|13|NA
TGTGCCAGCAGTTTATCTTGGGATCAGCCCCAGCATTTT
CASSLSWDQPQHF
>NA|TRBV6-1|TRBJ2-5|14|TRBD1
TGTGCCAGCAGACCGACAGGGAGCCAAGAGACCCAGTACTTC
CASRPTGSQETQYF
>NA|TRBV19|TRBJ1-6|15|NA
TGTGCCAGTAGTATAGGAGGGACAACCATTTCACCCCTCCACTTT
CASSIGGTTISPLHF
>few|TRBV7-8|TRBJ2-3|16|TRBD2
TGTGCCAGCAGCGTGACTAGCGGGTGGGGCCCAGATACGCAGTATTTT
CASSVTSGWGPDTQYF
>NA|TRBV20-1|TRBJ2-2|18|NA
TGCAGTGCTAGAGATATGGGGGGGCAGGGCAAGAACACCGGGGAGCTGTTTTTT
CSARDMGGQGKNTGELFF
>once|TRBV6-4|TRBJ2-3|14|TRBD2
TGTGCCAGCAGTGAGGGGCTAGCGGGAGATACGCAGTATTTT
CASSEGLAGDTQYF
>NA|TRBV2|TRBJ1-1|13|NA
TGTGCCAGCAGGATCACAGTGAACACTGAAGCTTTCTTT
CASRITVNTEAFF
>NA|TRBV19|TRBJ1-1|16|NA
TGTGCCAGTAGTATAGCGGCCACTCCGAGGAACACTGAAGCTTTCTTT
CASSIAATPRNTEAFF
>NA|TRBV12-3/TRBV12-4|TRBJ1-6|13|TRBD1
TGTGCCACCCAGGGGGGAGACGGTTCACCCCTCCACTTT
CATQGGDGSPLHF
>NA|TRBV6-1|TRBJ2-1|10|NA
TGTGCCAGCAGTGAAAATGAGCAGTTCTTC
CASSENEQFF
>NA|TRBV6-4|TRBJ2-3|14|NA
TGTGCCAGCAGTCCCGGGACGAGCACAGATACGCAGTATTTT
CASSPGTSTDTQYF
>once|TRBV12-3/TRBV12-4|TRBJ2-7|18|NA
TGTGCCAGCAGTTTACAACTCCTCCCCACCCGGTCTAAAAACGAGCAGTACTTC
CASSLQLLPTRSKNEQYF
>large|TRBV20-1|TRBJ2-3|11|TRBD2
TGCAGTGCTAGAGCCGGGAGGGAGGAGTATTTT
CSARAGREEYF
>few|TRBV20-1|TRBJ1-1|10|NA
TGCAGTGCTGAGAGGGAAGGGGCTTTCTTT
CSAEREGAFF
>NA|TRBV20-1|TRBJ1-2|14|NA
TGCAGTGCTCCAACCGGAGGGGCAGTGAGCGGCTACACCTTC
CSAPTGGAVSGYTF